The 32 T cell receptor beta chains listed next were all sequenced from one sample in a study of immune evolution from preneoplasia to lung adenocarcinoma. Sequenced by immunoSEQ multiplex PCR; TCRdb stores in-frame clones only, minus some. In the table there are about 4,900 clones, about 70% of which are singletons. What was sequenced was FFPE minimally invasive lung adenocarcinoma tissue. The receptors here all came from a person aged 55-80 years with lung adenocarcinoma.

This sequence joins TRBV6-1 and TRBJ2-7, with unresolved D. Germline V lookup: CDR1 MNHNS, CDR2 SASEGT. Trimming took off 5 bases at V and 3 bases at J, with 5 bases between the two ends. The CDR3 contains 11 residues. CDR3 residues: CASSSDYEQYF. The CDR3 nucleotides are TGTGCCAGCAGTTCGGACTACGAGCAGTACTTC.

The rearrangement links TRBV13 to TRBJ2-3; 7 bases align to TRBD1. Germline lookup yields CDR1 PRHDT and CDR2 FYEKMQ (reference sequence). The CDR3 length is 13 residues. V lost 6 bases and J lost 1; bases outside the gene matches: 1. CDR3: CASRGGGTDTQYF. CDR3 DNA sequence: TGTGCCAGCAGAGGGGGCGGCACAGATACGCAGTATTTT.

CDR3 amino acids: CASSETGDYGYTF. The CDR3 nucleotides read TGTGCCAGCAGTGAAACGGGAGACTATGGCTACACCTTC. The genes are TRBV6-1 and TRBJ1-2; D remains ambiguous. Germline-derived CDR1 and CDR2 are MNHNS and SASEGT. The CDR3 loop spans 13 amino acids. Trimming took off 2 bases at V and 3 bases at J, with 7 bases between the two ends.

DNA of the CDR3: TGTGCCAGCAGTGAAGCGAGGGTGGACACTGAAGCTTTCTTT. Protein: CASSEARVDTEAFF. The chain links TRBV6-1 to TRBJ1-1, with D unresolved. The ends were cut back, 0 bases at V and 3 bases at J, with 8 bases in the middle. From germline, CDR1 is MNHNS and CDR2 SASEGT. The CDR3 runs 14 residues.

The V gene is TRBV11-2, the J gene TRBJ2-7; D gene ambiguous. The ends were cut back, 1 base at V and 6 bases at J, with 7 bases in the middle. Per germline, CDR1 SGHAT and CDR2 FQNNGV. The CDR3 length is 12 residues. The DNA for the CDR3 is TGTGCCAGCAGCTTAGGGGGTCGCGAGCAGTACTTC. This gives the protein CASSLGGREQYF.

V is TRBV7-3 and J is TRBJ2-2, with D unresolved. Germline-derived CDR1 and CDR2 are SGHTA and FQGTGA. The CDR3 runs to 14 residues. Trimming took off 5 bases at V and 1 base at J, with 8 bases between the two ends. Written as DNA, the CDR3 is TGTGCCAGCAGCCCCCACATGAACACCGGGGAGCTGTTTTTT. Translated, it gives CASSPHMNTGELFF.

The DNA of the CDR3 is TGTGCCAGCAGTGAAACCCCGGACAGAGCCCAGCCCCAGCATTTT. This gives the protein CASSETPDRAQPQHF. The J gene is TRBJ1-5, the V gene TRBV6-1, with D possibly being TRBD1 (6 bases). V gave up 2 bases and J gave up 7 bases, with 15 bases separating them. Per germline, CDR1 MNHNS and CDR2 SASEGT. This CDR3 comprises 15 residues.

This clone came up once. The chain links TRBV12-5 to TRBJ1-1; the D gene is possibly TRBD1 (6 bases). V dropped 1 base and J dropped 7 bases, with 10 bases sitting between them. The CDR3 loop spans 13 amino acids. Germline V gene data show CDR1 as LGHNT and CDR2 as FRNRAP. This chain's CDR3 is CASGLGGTLEAFF. DNA for the CDR3: TGTGCTAGTGGTTTGGGGGGGACACTTGAAGCTTTCTTT.

This clone was detected only once. The chain uses TRBV11-2 and TRBJ1-1; no reliable D call. V was pared by 3 bases and J by 4 bases, with 9 bases between. The CDR3 runs 13 residues. CDR1 and CDR2 (germline): SGHAT, FQNNGV. The CDR3, as DNA: TGTGCCAGCAGCTTTTTAGAGGGCACTGAAGCTTTCTTT. The encoded protein is CASSFLEGTEAFF.

This clone was recorded only once. V and J are TRBV28 and TRBJ2-7; the D gene is possibly TRBD2 (6 bases). Trimming cost V 8 bases and J 3 bases, with 17 bases left between them. This CDR3 contains 14 residues. The germline V gene has CDR1 MDHEN and CDR2 SYDVKM. The CDR3: CASSKGGVSYEQYF. The CDR3, as DNA: TGTGCCAGCTCTAAAGGAGGGGTTAGCTACGAGCAGTACTTC.

DNA of the CDR3: TGCGCCAGCAGCGTTACAGGCCTCTCCTACAATGAGCAGTTCTTC. This gives the protein CASSVTGLSYNEQFF. V gene TRBV5-1 combines with J gene TRBJ2-1; D is perhaps TRBD1 (5 bases). V dropped 4 bases and J dropped 0 bases, with 11 bases sitting between them. From germline, CDR1 is SGHRS and CDR2 YFSETQ. The length of the CDR3 is 15 residues.

The V call is TRBV6-5, the J call TRBJ2-3; TRBD1 matches at 10 bases. Germline trimming cut 5 bases from V and 4 bases from J; bases unmatched to any gene: 6. This CDR3 comprises 15 residues. Per the germline V gene, CDR1 is MNHEY and CDR2 is SVGAGI. The CDR3 bases are TGTGCCAGCAGTAAGGGACAGGGGAAACCAGATACGCAGTATTTT. Translation: CASSKGQGKPDTQYF.

This chain uses TRBV6-5 with TRBJ1-6, with TRBD1 as a possible D gene (5 bases). Trimming removed 6 bases from V and 7 bases from J, with 13 bases in between. The germline CDR1 and CDR2 sequences are MNHEY and SVGAGI. The CDR3 has 14 amino acids. CDR3 nucleotide sequence: TGTGCCAGCAGCTACGGGACGAGGAATTCACCCCTCCACTTT. The encoded protein is CASSYGTRNSPLHF.

This clone has only a few counts. This chain joins TRBV6-4 and TRBJ2-3, with 9 nucleotides matching TRBD2. This CDR3 spans 14 amino acids. From germline, CDR1 is MRHNA and CDR2 SNTAGT. Trimming removed 6 bases from V and 2 bases from J; junction bases left unmatched: 3. For the CDR3, the DNA is TGTGCCAGCAGCCTAGCGGGGAACACAGATACGCAGTATTTT. This translates into CASSLAGNTDTQYF.

CDR3 residues: CASSGQRGGENEQFF. CDR3 DNA sequence: TGTGCCAGCAGTGGCCAGCGGGGGGGCGAGAATGAGCAGTTCTTC. V and J are TRBV6-1 and TRBJ2-1; 10 bases are a match to TRBD2. The V gene end was trimmed by 4 bases and the J gene end by 7 bases; junction bases not matched to a gene: 7. Germline V gene data show CDR1 as MNHNS and CDR2 as SASEGT. The CDR3 has 15 amino acids.

The J gene is TRBJ2-3, the V gene TRBV5-1; D is undetermined. CDR1 is SGHRS and CDR2 is YFSETQ in the germline V gene. The CDR3 extends over 14 amino acids. V lost 0 bases and J 1 base, leaving 6 bases between the germline ends. The CDR3 loop is CASSLAGGTDTQYF. The CDR3 bases are TGCGCCAGCAGCTTGGCTGGGGGCACAGATACGCAGTATTTT.

This chain joins TRBV5-6 and TRBJ2-1; D is uncertain. This CDR3 comprises 12 residues. Trimming cost V 1 base and J 11 bases, with 10 bases left between them. Germline values: CDR1 SGHDT, CDR2 YYEEEE. DNA for the CDR3: TGTGCCAGCAGCTTGAACTCCGGTAAGCAGTTCTTC. Protein product: CASSLNSGKQFF.

The chain employs TRBV19 and TRBJ1-6; D is possibly TRBD1 (6 bases). V was cut by 3 bases and J by 11 bases, with 17 bases left in between. The CDR3 contains 15 residues. The germline CDR1 and CDR2 sequences are LNHDA and SQIVND (reference sequence). The CDR3, as DNA: TGTGCCAGTAGTATCCAAGGACAGCTCCGGGCACCCCTCCACTTT. Its protein is CASSIQGQLRAPLHF.

The J gene is TRBJ2-1, the V gene TRBV27, with D unresolved. V was shortened by 2 bases and J by 1 base, with 15 bases between the two germline ends. Germline-derived CDR1 and CDR2 are MNHEY and SMNVEV (reference sequence). The CDR3 spans 17 residues. The CDR3 loop reads CASSLEFRTGSYNEQFF. The CDR3 nucleotides read TGTGCCAGCAGTTTAGAGTTTCGCACTGGATCCTACAATGAGCAGTTCTTC.

A word on this clone: At one end, the junction sequence differs from germline, possibly due to a read error. Other nucleotide sequences from this sample produce the same CDR3. The rearrangement joins TRBV6-1 to TRBJ2-5; 7 bases line up with TRBD2. This CDR3 contains 13 residues. Per the germline V gene, CDR1 is MNHNS and CDR2 is SASEGT. CDR3 residues: CASSGLAEETQYF. CDR3 in DNA: TGTGCCAGCAGTGGTCTAGCGGAAGAAACCCAGTACTTC.

The rearrangement uses TRBV13 and TRBJ1-1; D unclear. Looked up from germline, CDR1 is PRHDT and CDR2 is FYEKMQ (reference sequence). CDR3 length equals 13 residues. Trimming stripped 6 bases from V and 4 bases from J, with 12 bases between. Here the CDR3 DNA reads TGTGCCAGCAGTGAGTTCAAGGGCACTGAAGCTTTCTTT. It yields the protein CASSEFKGTEAFF.

The chain has TRBV11-3 and TRBJ2-2, with unresolved D. CDR1 and CDR2 from the germline V gene are SGHNT and YENEEA. V lost 0 bases, J lost 0 bases, and 8 bases lay in between. The CDR3 spans 16 residues. This CDR3 is CASSLEGAPNTGELFF. For the CDR3, the DNA is TGTGCCAGCAGCTTAGAAGGAGCCCCGAACACCGGGGAGCTGTTTTTT. Full variable domain (rest looked up from reference TRBV11-3 and TRBJ2-2): EAGVVQSPRYKIIEKKQPVAFWCNPISGHNTLYWYLQNLGQGPELLIRYENEEAVDDSQLPKDRFSAERLKGVDSTLKIQPAELGDSAVYLCASSLEGAPNTGELFFGEGSRLTVL.

As to this clone: The sample carries other DNA sequences with the same CDR3. J is TRBJ2-4 and V is TRBV28; tentatively, D is TRBD2 (7 bases). Germline V lookup: CDR1 MDHEN, CDR2 SYDVKM. V was trimmed by 5 bases and J by 0 bases, leaving 14 bases between them. The CDR3 length is 16 residues. The CDR3 bases are TGTGCCAGCAGTCCCCGGCGGGGGCTAGCCAAAAACATTCAGTACTTC. Its translation is CASSPRRGLAKNIQYF.

The rearrangement joins TRBV16 to TRBJ1-2; D remains unclear. CDR1 KGHSY and CDR2 FQNENV come from the germline V gene. CDR3 length equals 12 residues. Trimming shortened V by 2 bases and J by 10 bases, and 11 bases separated the two germline ends. This CDR3 reads CASSQQEDDYTF. CDR3 nucleotides: TGTGCCAGCAGCCAACAGGAGGATGACTACACCTTC. The variable domain in full, completed from reference TRBV16 and TRBJ1-2, reads GEEVAQTPKHLVRGEGQKAKLYCAPIKGHSYVFWYQQVLKNEFKFLISFQNENVFDETGMPKERFSAKCLPNSPCSLEIQATKLEDSAVYFCASSQQEDDYTFGSGTRLTVV.

This clone was picked up one time. The chain uses TRBV18 and TRBJ2-7; TRBD2 aligns across 12 bases. The trim removed 0 bases at V and 4 bases at J, leaving 4 bases unmatched. The CDR3 runs to 16 residues. CDR1 KGHSH and CDR2 LQKENI come from the germline V gene. The CDR3 nucleotides are TGTGCCAGCTCACCACCTTCACTAGCGGGGGGTTACGAGCAGTACTTC. This encodes CASSPPSLAGGYEQYF.

This clone came up once. This chain joins TRBV6-1 and TRBJ2-7; TRBD1 agrees at 9 bases. The CDR3 extends over 15 amino acids. V shed 6 bases, J shed 7 bases, and the junction held 13 bases outside the gene matches. Germline values: CDR1 MNHNS, CDR2 SASEGT. CDR3 sequence reads: CASRMDKQGAREQYF. DNA for the CDR3: TGTGCCAGCAGGATGGATAAACAGGGGGCGAGGGAGCAGTACTTC.

The sample holds one count of this clone. V usage is TRBV11-2 and J usage is TRBJ2-7; 10 nucleotides agree with TRBD2. The germline V gene encodes CDR1 SGHAT and CDR2 FQNNGV. V trimming: 1 base; J trimming: 8 bases; junction bases outside the gene matches: 5. The length of the CDR3 is 14 residues. The chain's CDR3 is CASSLVIAGGQQYF. The CDR3 DNA is TGTGCCAGCAGCTTAGTAATAGCGGGGGGCCAGCAGTACTTC.

CDR3 DNA: TGTGCCAGCAGTTCCCGACTAGCGGGGGACCCCCAAGAGACCCAGTACTTC. It yields the protein CASSSRLAGDPQETQYF. The chain couples TRBV28 to TRBJ2-5, with 12 bases matching TRBD2. Germline V CDR1 and CDR2: MDHEN, SYDVKM. The CDR3 covers 17 residues. J lost 1 base, V lost 4 bases, and 7 bases had no gene match.

The rearrangement joins TRBV28 to TRBJ1-3; TRBD1 matches 8 bases. J lost 8 bases, V lost 4 bases, and 10 bases had no gene match. The length of the CDR3 is 15 residues. CDR1 and CDR2 (germline): MDHEN, SYDVKM. CDR3 coding DNA: TGTGCCAGCAGTTCACCGACAGGGGCGGGAGACACCATATATTTT. This encodes CASSSPTGAGDTIYF.

V and J are TRBV19 and TRBJ1-6, with D unresolved. Germline CDR1 LNHDA, CDR2 SQIVND (reference sequence). This CDR3 is 15 amino acids long. Trimming removed 3 bases from V and 7 bases from J, with 13 bases in between. The CDR3 sequence is CASSMVGIGNSPLHF. CDR3 in DNA: TGTGCCAGTAGTATGGTAGGAATTGGGAATTCACCCCTCCACTTT.

This chain uses TRBV11-2 with TRBJ2-1; 9 bases line up with TRBD2. Germline V gene data show CDR1 as SGHAT and CDR2 as FQNNGV. This CDR3 is 14 amino acids long. V lost 4 bases, J lost 6 bases, and 4 bases stayed unmatched. Here the CDR3 DNA reads TGTGCCAGCAGCTCGGGACTAGCTGGCAATGAGCAGTTCTTC. Protein product: CASSSGLAGNEQFF.

The gene calls are TRBV5-4 and TRBJ2-5, with D perhaps being TRBD1 or TRBD2 (6 bases each). CDR3 length equals 14 residues. Germline V gene lookup returns CDR1 SGHNT and CDR2 YYREEE (reference sequence). V was trimmed by 2 bases and J by 4 bases, leaving 12 bases between them. CDR3 coding DNA: TGTGCCAGCAGCTTCGGGGGCTTGGGAGAGACCCAGTACTTC. Translated, it gives CASSFGGLGETQYF.